This TCR beta chain came from a study of CD8+CD57+ T cells in acquired aplastic anemia. Overall study results and limits: In CD8+ cells, Simpson's diversity showed no significant difference between patients and controls.

Genomic DNA constituted the template upon which TCR beta VDJ and CDR3 profiling was performed. TCRdb reprocessed the reads via MiXCR and lists one record per CDR3 protein. The sample has approximately 100,000 distinct CDR3 sequences, 55% to 75% seen once. About this clonotype itself: The antigen remains undetermined.

The ends lost 1 base at V and 7 bases at J; junction bases unmatched: 4. The V gene's germline CDR1 is SGHVS and CDR2 FNYEAQ. The CDR3 runs 15 residues. Flow cytometry had shown expanded CD8+CD57+ cells in the patients chosen for sequencing. Each of the patients presented with severe acquired aplastic anemia. The chain recombines TRBV7-6 with TRBJ2-1; 10 bases fit TRBD2. The clonotype originates from a human donor with aplastic anemia. Sequencing was done on a sample of sorted CD4+, CD8+, or CD8+CD57+ T cells (not recorded which) from PBMCs. The CDR3 DNA follows: TGTGCCAGCAGCTTAGAAGCGGGAGGGGGAAATGAGCAGTTCTTC. This codes for CASSLEAGGGNEQFF.